This record looks at one T cell receptor beta chain sequence and its context. What it recognizes is unknown. The entry originates in a study of cytomegalovirus exposure and HLA in healthy donors. This CDR3 has 16 residues. V lost 7 bases, J lost 5 bases, and 15 bases stayed unmatched. Germline lookup yields CDR1 SGHVS and CDR2 FQNEAQ. Study outcomes and limitations: Only CMV serostatus was available as immune exposure information. Three CMV-associated chains proved CMV antigen-specific in vitro. 150 to 200 TCR beta chains were listed as cytomegalovirus-associated.

It was with 60 Vbeta and 13 Jbeta primers that the PCR ran. Here immunoSEQ multiplex PCR was the method, and the copy in TCRdb shows in-frame clones only, minus some. This table holds 90,000 to 120,000 clones, roughly 82% found once. The gene calls are TRBV7-8 and TRBJ2-5; 8 nucleotides line up with TRBD2. The specimen was PBMCs. The receptor was derived from a male donor in good health and CMV-seronegative. CDR3 residues: CASTIGTSGDGETQYF. In DNA form, the CDR3 reads TGTGCCAGCACTATAGGAACTAGCGGAGACGGGGAGACCCAGTACTTC.